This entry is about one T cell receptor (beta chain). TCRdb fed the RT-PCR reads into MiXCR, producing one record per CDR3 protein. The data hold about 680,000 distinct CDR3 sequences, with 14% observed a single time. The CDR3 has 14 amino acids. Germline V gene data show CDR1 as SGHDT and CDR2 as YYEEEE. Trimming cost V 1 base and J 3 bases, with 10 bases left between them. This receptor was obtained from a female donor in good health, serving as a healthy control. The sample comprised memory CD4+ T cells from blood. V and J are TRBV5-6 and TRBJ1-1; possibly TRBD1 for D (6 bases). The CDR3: CASSLFYRDTEAFF. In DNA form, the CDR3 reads TGTGCCAGCAGCTTGTTTTACAGGGACACTGAAGCTTTCTTT.